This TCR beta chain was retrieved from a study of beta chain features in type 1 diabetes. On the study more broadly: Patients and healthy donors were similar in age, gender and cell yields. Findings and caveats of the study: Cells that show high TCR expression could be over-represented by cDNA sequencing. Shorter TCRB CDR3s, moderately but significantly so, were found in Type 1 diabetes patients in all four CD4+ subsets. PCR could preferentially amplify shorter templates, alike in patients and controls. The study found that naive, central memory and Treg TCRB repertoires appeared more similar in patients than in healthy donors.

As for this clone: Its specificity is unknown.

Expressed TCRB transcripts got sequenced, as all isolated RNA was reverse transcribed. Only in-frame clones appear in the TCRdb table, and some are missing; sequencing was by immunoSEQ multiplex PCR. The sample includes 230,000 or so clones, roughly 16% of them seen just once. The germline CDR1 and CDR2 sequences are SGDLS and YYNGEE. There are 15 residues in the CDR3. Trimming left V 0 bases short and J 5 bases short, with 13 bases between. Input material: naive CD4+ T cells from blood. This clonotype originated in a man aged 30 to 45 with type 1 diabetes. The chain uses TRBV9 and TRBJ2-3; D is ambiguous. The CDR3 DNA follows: TGTGCCAGCAGCGTAGAATCCCCCGGCGTAGATACGCAGTATTTT. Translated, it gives CASSVESPGVDTQYF. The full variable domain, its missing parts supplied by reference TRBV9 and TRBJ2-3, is DSGVTQTPKHLITATGQRVTLRCSPRSGDLSVYWYQQSLDQGLQFLIQYYNGEERAKGNILERFSAQQFPDLHSELNLSSLELGDSALYFCASSVESPGVDTQYFGPGTRLTVL.